Below are 19 T cell receptor beta chains sequenced from a single sample in a study of beta chain features in type 1 diabetes. Notes on the study in general: A moderate, significant TCRB CDR3 shortening appeared in type 1 diabetes across four CD4+ subsets.

These receptors have no known antigen. Isolated RNA was reverse transcribed in full, so expressed TCRB transcripts were sequenced. Clones were sequenced by immunoSEQ multiplex PCR, and TCRdb holds only the in-frame ones, with some missing. The sample yields 500,000 to 850,000 clones, over 12% seen once. The material sequenced was naive CD4+ T cells from blood. These receptors were collected from a man aged 18 to 29 with type 1 diabetes.

This clone turned up a few times. This sequence joins TRBV15 and TRBJ2-1, with 7 bases that match TRBD1. Looked up from germline, CDR1 is LNHNV and CDR2 is YYDKDF (reference sequence). The V and J ends lost 3 bases and 5 bases, in that order; junction bases with no gene match: 4. The CDR3 sequence is 14 residues long. This CDR3 is CATSSRTGDNEQFF. The DNA of the CDR3 is TGTGCCACCAGCAGCCGGACAGGAGACAATGAGCAGTTCTTC. Filled out from reference TRBV15 and TRBJ2-1, the complete variable domain reads DAMVIQNPRYQVTQFGKPVTLSCSQTLNHNVMYWYQQKSSQAPKLLFHYYDKDFNNEADTPDNFQSRRPNTSFCFLDIRSPGLGDTAMYLCATSSRTGDNEQFFGPGTRLTVL.

The chain employs TRBV27 and TRBJ2-4; TRBD2 is a possible D gene (6 bases). The CDR3 runs to 14 residues. Per the germline V gene, CDR1 is MNHEY and CDR2 is SMNVEV (reference sequence). Trimming stripped 4 bases from V and 0 bases from J, with 7 bases between. CDR3 DNA: TGTGCCAGCAGTTCCGGGGGAGCCAAAAACATTCAGTACTTC. Its translation is CASSSGGAKNIQYF.

The chain combines TRBV28 with TRBJ2-7; maybe TRBD2 (5 bases). Trimming pared 5 bases from V and 1 base from J, leaving 15 bases between. The CDR3 is made up of 15 amino acids. Germline V lookup: CDR1 MDHEN, CDR2 SYDVKM. CDR3 DNA: TGTGCCAGCAGTCTACTAGTGACATATTCCTACGAGCAGTACTTC. Translation gives CASSLLVTYSYEQYF. Filled out from reference TRBV28 and TRBJ2-7, the complete variable domain reads DVKVTQSSRYLVKRTGEKVFLECVQDMDHENMFWYRQDPGLGLRLIYFSYDVKMKEKGDIPEGYSVSREKKERFSLILESASTNQTSMYLCASSLLVTYSYEQYFGPGTRLTVT.

A few counts support this clone. The V call is TRBV5-4, the J call TRBJ2-5, with 8 bases that match TRBD1. The CDR3 has 14 amino acids. V was clipped by 4 bases and J by 5 bases; unmatched bases: 7. Germline values: CDR1 SGHNT, CDR2 YYREEE (reference sequence). The DNA of the CDR3 is TGTGCCAGCAGCATTTTGGGACAGGAGGAGACCCAGTACTTC. Translation: CASSILGQEETQYF.

The V gene is TRBV11-2, the J gene TRBJ2-2, with 10 positions matching TRBD2. The CDR3 spans 16 residues. CDR1 SGHAT and CDR2 FQNNGV come from the germline V gene. The V and J ends lost 6 bases and 2 bases, in that order; junction bases with no gene match: 6. DNA for the CDR3: TGTGCCAGCAGGAAAGGACTAGCGGAAAACACCGGGGAGCTGTTTTTT. This gives the protein CASRKGLAENTGELFF.

This clone was observed a handful of times. The V and J genes are TRBV6-5 and TRBJ2-1, with a weak D call TRBD2 (6 bases). Germline values: CDR1 MNHEY, CDR2 SVGAGI. CDR3 length: 15 residues. V was cut by 5 bases and J by 4 bases, with 15 bases left in between. The chain's CDR3 is CASSPTRRGYNEQFF. The CDR3 DNA sequence: TGTGCCAGCAGTCCGACTCGTCGGGGGTACAATGAGCAGTTCTTC.

This clone was recorded a few times. The rearrangement uses TRBV29-1 and TRBJ1-4, with D uncertain. Germline CDR1 is SQVTM and CDR2 is ANQGSEA. V dropped 5 bases and J dropped 6 bases, with 13 bases sitting between them. This CDR3 has 13 amino acids. CDR3 region: CSVYPLPDEKLFF. The CDR3 coding sequence is TGCAGCGTTTACCCGCTCCCGGATGAAAAACTGTTTTTT.

The chain uses TRBV7-9 and TRBJ1-5; D is possibly TRBD1 (5 bases). The ends were cut back, 0 bases at V and 3 bases at J, with 6 bases in the middle. This CDR3 spans 14 amino acids. Germline-derived CDR1 and CDR2 are SEHNR and FQNEAQ (reference sequence). CDR3 amino acids: CASSLAGTNQPQHF. The CDR3 DNA reads as TGTGCCAGCAGCTTAGCAGGGACCAATCAGCCCCAGCATTTT.

The J gene is TRBJ1-2, the V gene TRBV30, with D possibly being TRBD1 (5 bases). The V end was cut by 5 bases, the J end by 7 bases, with 14 bases between. The CDR3 sequence is 12 residues long. The germline V gene has CDR1 GTSNPN and CDR2 SVGIG (reference sequence). The CDR3 region has the DNA TGTGCCTGGGGCCAGGGAAGCGGTGGCTACACCTTC. Amino acid sequence: CAWGQGSGGYTF.

This clone has only a few counts. CDR3 sequence reads: CASSLAPAGGYNEQFF. The CDR3 DNA reads as TGCGCCAGCAGCTTGGCACCAGCGGGGGGCTACAATGAGCAGTTCTTC. The V and J genes are TRBV5-1 and TRBJ2-1; 9 bases are a match to TRBD2. CDR1 is SGHRS and CDR2 is YFSETQ in the germline V gene. Germline trimming cut 0 bases from V and 3 bases from J; bases unmatched to any gene: 4. This CDR3 comprises 16 residues. Based on the CDR3 plus reference TRBV5-1 and TRBJ2-1, the full variable domain is KAGVTQTPRYLIKTRGQQVTLSCSPISGHRSVSWYQQTPGQGLQFLFEYFSETQRNKGNFPGRFSGRQFSNSRSEMNVSTLELGDSALYLCASSLAPAGGYNEQFFGPGTRLTVL.

This clone was counted a few times. This chain joins TRBV5-4 and TRBJ1-4; tentative D call: TRBD1 (5 bases). Germline CDR1 is SGHNT and CDR2 is YYREEE (reference sequence). With 5 bases removed from V and 0 bases from J, the gap between germline ends came to 11 bases. CDR3 length: 15 residues. CDR3 in amino acids: CASSTDSATNEKLFF. As DNA, the CDR3 is TGTGCCAGCAGTACTGACAGTGCAACTAATGAAAAACTGTTTTTT.

The V gene is TRBV14, the J gene TRBJ2-7; no reliable D call. V gave up 4 bases and J gave up 2 bases, with 15 bases separating them. The CDR3 is made up of 15 amino acids. Looked up from germline, CDR1 is SGHDN and CDR2 is FVKESK. CDR3: CASSRGAGGTYEQYF. The CDR3 DNA sequence: TGTGCCAGCAGCCGTGGCGCAGGTGGAACCTACGAGCAGTACTTC.

J is TRBJ2-7 and V is TRBV27, with D hard to call. Trimming pared 5 bases from V and 6 bases from J, leaving 17 bases between. In germline, CDR1 is MNHEY, CDR2 SMNVEV (reference sequence). CDR3 length equals 14 residues. The CDR3 nucleotides are TGTGCCAGCAGTATCAGATCTCCTGTTACCGAGCAGTACTTC. Protein product: CASSIRSPVTEQYF.

This clone has just a few counts. The V call is TRBV7-6, the J call TRBJ2-2; no firm D call. The CDR3 length is 16 residues. V lost 3 bases to trimming and J lost 0 bases, with 11 bases between them. CDR1 and CDR2 (germline): SGHVS, FNYEAQ. This chain's CDR3 is CASSFIPIPNTGELFF. In DNA, the CDR3 is TGTGCCAGCAGCTTTATCCCGATCCCGAACACCGGGGAGCTGTTTTTT.

This rearrangement joins TRBV5-4 to TRBJ2-7, with 7 bases fitting TRBD1. The CDR3 totals 14 residues. The germline CDR1 and CDR2 sequences are SGHNT and YYREEE (reference sequence). The V gene end was trimmed by 5 bases and the J gene end by 8 bases; junction bases not matched to a gene: 13. In DNA, the CDR3 is TGTGCCAGCAGACCAACCGGGACAGCTAGCAAGCAGTACTTC. Translation: CASRPTGTASKQYF. Looking up the rest from reference TRBV5-4 and TRBJ2-7 gives the full variable domain: ETGVTQSPTHLIKTRGQQVTLRCSSQSGHNTVSWYQQALGQGPQFIFQYYREEENGRGNFPPRFSGLQFPNYSSELNVNALELDDSALYLCASRPTGTASKQYFGPGTRLTVT.

The V and J genes are TRBV7-2 and TRBJ1-2; D remains ambiguous. The germline V and J ends were trimmed by 1 base and 4 bases, with 13 bases remaining between them. Germline assignment: CDR1 SGHTA and CDR2 FQGNSA. The CDR3 is 15 amino acids. CDR3 protein: CASSLGMNGFYGYTF. CDR3 DNA: TGTGCCAGCAGCTTAGGAATGAACGGGTTCTATGGCTACACCTTC.

This clone has more than one count but fewer than ten. The genes are TRBV4-1 and TRBJ2-5, with TRBD2 identical over 12 bases. The CDR3 has 19 amino acids. Germline V gives CDR1 MGHRA, CDR2 YSYEKL. V was pared by 3 bases and J by 4 bases, with 15 bases of the junction left unmatched. The DNA of the CDR3 is TGCGCCAGCAGCCATTCAGGGAGGCTAGCGGGAGGGCCTCGAGAGACCCAGTACTTC. Translated: CASSHSGRLAGGPRETQYF.

The genes are TRBV19 and TRBJ1-5; D unresolved. The V end lost 7 bases, the J end lost 5 bases, and 18 bases lay between the germline ends. The CDR3 is made up of 15 amino acids. Germline V CDR1 and CDR2: LNHDA, SQIVND (reference sequence). The CDR3 loop reads CASTARERDHQPQHF. The CDR3, as DNA: TGTGCCAGTACGGCGAGGGAAAGGGATCATCAGCCCCAGCATTTT.

V and J are TRBV5-4 and TRBJ2-3, with 13 bases lining up with TRBD2. The CDR3 covers 15 residues. Germline loops: CDR1 SGHNT, CDR2 YYREEE (reference sequence). The trim removed 3 bases at V and 7 bases at J, leaving 5 bases unmatched. CDR3 sequence (DNA): TGTGCCAGCAGCTCAGGGACTAGCGGGAAAAATACGCAGTATTTT. As protein: CASSSGTSGKNTQYF.